Each of the 23 T cell receptor beta chains below was sequenced from the same sample in a study of T cell responses to AZD1222 COVID-19 vaccine. TCRdb keeps only in-frame clones here, not all; method: immunoSEQ multiplex PCR. Among 180,000 or so clones listed, more than 80% were seen once. The material sequenced was peripheral blood, taken on day 0 of AZD1222 vaccination. These receptors originate from an adult in good health.

This chain joins TRBV30 and TRBJ2-3, with D maybe TRBD1 (5 bases). V dropped 4 bases and J dropped 0 bases, with 17 bases sitting between them. In germline, CDR1 is GTSNPN, CDR2 SVGIG (reference sequence). This CDR3 is 16 amino acids long. The CDR3 nucleotides read TGTGCCTGGACCCGACCCCGACAGACTAGCACAGATACGCAGTATTTT. It specifies CAWTRPRQTSTDTQYF.

The V call is TRBV6-4, the J call TRBJ2-2; D tentatively reads TRBD1 or TRBD2 (5 bases each). Germline V lookup: CDR1 MRHNA, CDR2 SNTAGT. V gave up 3 bases and J gave up 4 bases, with 6 bases separating them. The CDR3 totals 13 residues. CDR3 bases: TGTGCCAGCAGTGAAGGGACCACCGGGGAGCTGTTTTTT. Translated, it gives CASSEGTTGELFF.

This sequence joins TRBV6-2 or TRBV6-3 and TRBJ2-7, with D uncertain. The V gene lost 3 bases and the J gene lost 3 bases, with 21 bases spanning the gap. Per the germline V gene, CDR1 is MNHEY and CDR2 is SVGEGT. The length of the CDR3 is 17 residues. The CDR3, as DNA: TGTGCCAGCAGTTATAACATGCAGGCCAGCTCGGGCTACGAGCAGTACTTC. It codes for CASSYNMQASSGYEQYF.

The chain joins TRBV6-5 to TRBJ2-3, with TRBD1 matching over 10 bases. The CDR3 covers 13 residues. Germline V gene lookup returns CDR1 MNHEY and CDR2 SVGAGI. V was clipped by 11 bases and J by 6 bases; unmatched bases: 8. CDR3 loop: CAGARTGGDTQYF. The CDR3 nucleotides read TGTGCCGGGGCTCGGACAGGGGGGGATACGCAGTATTTT.

With regard to this clone: The same CDR3 also results from other DNA sequences found in this sample. The rearrangement uses TRBV6-1 and TRBJ2-1, with D hard to call. The germline gives CDR1 MNHNS, CDR2 SASEGT. This CDR3 is built from 14 residues. V lost 2 bases and J 3 bases, leaving 8 bases between the germline ends. The CDR3 sequence: CASSERAVYNEQFF. The CDR3 DNA reads TGTGCCAGCAGTGAAAGGGCAGTCTACAATGAGCAGTTCTTC.

This chain joins TRBV9 and TRBJ2-3; no definite D call. The CDR3 is 16 residues long. Germline V gene sequence: CDR1 SGDLS, CDR2 YYNGEE. V gave up 7 bases and J gave up 0 bases, with 18 bases separating them. Written as DNA, the CDR3 is TGTGCCAGCTCGGGTAGGAGCCTATTTAGCACAGATACGCAGTATTTT. Its protein product is CASSGRSLFSTDTQYF.

The gene calls are TRBV19 and TRBJ1-1; 9 bases map to TRBD1. Germline CDR1 LNHDA, CDR2 SQIVND (reference sequence). The J segment lost 4 bases and the V segment lost 3 bases, leaving 9 bases of the junction unmatched. This CDR3 spans 16 amino acids. This CDR3 is CASSMRSGQGATEAFF. The CDR3 coding sequence is TGTGCCAGTAGTATGCGTTCGGGACAGGGAGCCACTGAAGCTTTCTTT.

J is TRBJ1-1 and V is TRBV28; no clear D gene. The CDR3 runs 13 residues. The V end was cut by 7 bases, the J end by 6 bases, with 15 bases between. Looked up from germline, CDR1 is MDHEN and CDR2 is SYDVKM. This CDR3 reads CASIIDIHSEAFF. The CDR3 DNA reads TGTGCCAGCATAATTGACATTCACTCTGAAGCTTTCTTT.

The V call is TRBV2, the J call TRBJ1-1; D might be TRBD1 (6 bases). Germline V lookup: CDR1 SNHLY, CDR2 FYNNEI. The V gene lost 7 bases and the J gene lost 0 bases, with 12 bases spanning the gap. The CDR3 consists of 14 residues. CDR3 in amino acids: CASKSDRLNTEAFF. The CDR3 DNA reads as TGTGCCAGCAAATCTGACAGGTTGAACACTGAAGCTTTCTTT.

The chain recombines TRBV7-9 with TRBJ1-3, with a possible D match to TRBD1 (5 bases). In germline, CDR1 is SEHNR, CDR2 FQNEAQ (reference sequence). This CDR3 has 13 residues. V dropped 6 bases and J dropped 4 bases, with 10 bases sitting between them. In DNA, the CDR3 is TGTGCCAGCAGACGGGGGATGGGAAACACCATATATTTT. Translation gives CASRRGMGNTIYF.

The genes are TRBV9 and TRBJ2-7; 8 bases are shared with TRBD2. Germline V gene data show CDR1 as SGDLS and CDR2 as YYNGEE. V lost 0 bases to trimming and J lost 5 bases; unmatched junction nucleotides: 10. The CDR3 has 16 amino acids. The CDR3 is CASSVAAGLARNEQYF. Written as DNA, the CDR3 is TGTGCCAGCAGCGTAGCGGCAGGACTAGCTCGGAACGAGCAGTACTTC.

The chain employs TRBV6-5 and TRBJ2-1; TRBD2 aligns across 8 bases. The junction had 4 bases not matched to a gene; V was cut back by 6 bases and J by 0 bases. Germline values: CDR1 MNHEY, CDR2 SVGAGI. This CDR3 has 15 residues. The CDR3 nucleotides are TGTGCCAGCAGCCGGAGCGGGAGCTCCTACAATGAGCAGTTCTTC. This gives the protein CASSRSGSSYNEQFF.

V usage is TRBV27 and J usage is TRBJ1-2, with D perhaps TRBD1 (6 bases). CDR3 size: 16 residues. The ends were cut back, 6 bases at V and 4 bases at J, with 21 bases in the middle. CDR1 is MNHEY, CDR2 SMNVEV, per germline (reference sequence). The CDR3 spells CASSRIATGGGYGYTF. The CDR3 coding sequence is TGTGCCAGCAGCCGAATCGCGACAGGAGGAGGCTATGGCTACACCTTC.

The J gene is TRBJ1-5, the V gene TRBV21-1; TRBD1 was called by the table and not checked on the DNA. TRBV21-1 has pseudogene status. The CDR3 extends over 15 amino acids. DNA of the CDR3: TGTGCCAGCAACAAGTTGGCCTGCTCCAATCAGCCCCAGCATTTT. Amino acid sequence: CASNKLACSNQPQHF.

This chain joins TRBV10-3 and TRBJ2-2; 7 nucleotides agree with TRBD2. The CDR3 sequence is 14 residues long. The germline gives CDR1 ENHRY, CDR2 SYGVKD. V lost 6 bases, J lost 7 bases, and 8 bases stayed unmatched. The CDR3 DNA reads TGTGCCATCAGGGGGAGCGGGAAGGGCGGGGAGCTGTTTTTT. This codes for CAIRGSGKGGELFF.

This clone appeared once. The CDR3 loop reads CASTTSGGLREAFF. In DNA, the CDR3 is TGTGCCAGCACTACAAGTGGAGGGCTCAGAGAAGCTTTCTTT. The chain joins TRBV28 to TRBJ1-1; the D is unclear. CDR3 size: 14 residues. Germline V gene lookup returns CDR1 MDHEN and CDR2 SYDVKM. The ends were cut back, 7 bases at V and 8 bases at J, with 20 bases in the middle.

The count of this clone is one. The chain has TRBV18 and TRBJ1-1, with a possible D match to TRBD1 (5 bases). The CDR3 length is 14 residues. Germline V gives CDR1 KGHSH, CDR2 LQKENI. V lost 3 bases to trimming and J lost 4 bases, with 12 bases between them. The CDR3 coding sequence is TGTGCCAGCTCACCTCAGGGTAGGGGCACTGAAGCTTTCTTT. Translating it yields CASSPQGRGTEAFF.

This sequence joins TRBV19 and TRBJ1-1; TRBD1 agrees at 7 bases. Germline CDR1 is LNHDA and CDR2 is SQIVND (reference sequence). This CDR3 spans 16 amino acids. The V and J ends lost 1 base and 0 bases, in that order; junction bases with no gene match: 5. The CDR3 sequence is CASSIGDSLVNTEAFF. The CDR3 bases are TGTGCCAGTAGTATAGGGGACAGCCTCGTGAACACTGAAGCTTTCTTT. The complete variable domain, with remaining parts taken from reference TRBV19 and TRBJ1-1, reads DGGITQSPKYLFRKEGQNVTLSCEQNLNHDAMYWYRQDPGQGLRLIYYSQIVNDFQKGDIAEGYSVSREKKESFPLTVTSAQKNPTAFYLCASSIGDSLVNTEAFFGQGTRLTVV.

The rearrangement links TRBV5-6 to TRBJ2-7; D gene unclear. The germline CDR1 and CDR2 sequences are SGHDT and YYEEEE. The CDR3 spans 13 residues. Trimming removed 5 bases from V and 4 bases from J, with 13 bases in between. DNA of the CDR3: TGTGCCAGCAGTTCCATGACTTTTTACGAGCAGTACTTC. It yields the protein CASSSMTFYEQYF.

The rearrangement links TRBV11-2 to TRBJ2-7; D is ambiguous. Germline values: CDR1 SGHAT, CDR2 FQNNGV. CDR3 length: 14 amino acids. V was trimmed by 4 bases and J by 0 bases, leaving 10 bases between them. CDR3 loop: CASSSMTSSYEQYF. CDR3 coding DNA: TGTGCCAGCAGCTCCATGACCAGCTCCTACGAGCAGTACTTC.

The chain employs TRBV4-1 and TRBJ1-1; TRBD1 matches 10 bases. The CDR3 is made up of 15 amino acids. With V trimmed by 2 bases and J by 1 base, 1 base remained unmatched. Germline assignment: CDR1 MGHRA and CDR2 YSYEKL. The CDR3 sequence: CASSQRTGGNTEAFF. The DNA for the CDR3 is TGCGCCAGCAGCCAACGGACAGGGGGGAACACTGAAGCTTTCTTT.

The chain uses TRBV3-1 (or the pseudogene TRBV3-2) and TRBJ2-2; 13 nucleotides agree with TRBD2. V trimming: 5 bases; J trimming: 6 bases; junction bases outside the gene matches: 6. Germline V lookup: CDR1 LGHDT, CDR2 YNNKEL (reference sequence). This CDR3 has 16 residues. CDR3: CASSDGTSGAPGELFF. The CDR3 nucleotides are TGTGCCAGCAGCGACGGGACTAGCGGGGCCCCCGGGGAGCTGTTTTTT.

This chain links TRBV20-1 with TRBJ2-1; D gene ambiguous. This CDR3 region has 15 residues. Trimming shortened V by 3 bases and J by 1 base, and 13 bases separated the two germline ends. The germline gives CDR1 DFQATT, CDR2 SNEGSKA (reference sequence). CDR3 sequence (DNA): TGCAGTGCTAGTGGCGCAGGCGCATCCTACAATGAGCAGTTCTTC. This encodes CSASGAGASYNEQFF.